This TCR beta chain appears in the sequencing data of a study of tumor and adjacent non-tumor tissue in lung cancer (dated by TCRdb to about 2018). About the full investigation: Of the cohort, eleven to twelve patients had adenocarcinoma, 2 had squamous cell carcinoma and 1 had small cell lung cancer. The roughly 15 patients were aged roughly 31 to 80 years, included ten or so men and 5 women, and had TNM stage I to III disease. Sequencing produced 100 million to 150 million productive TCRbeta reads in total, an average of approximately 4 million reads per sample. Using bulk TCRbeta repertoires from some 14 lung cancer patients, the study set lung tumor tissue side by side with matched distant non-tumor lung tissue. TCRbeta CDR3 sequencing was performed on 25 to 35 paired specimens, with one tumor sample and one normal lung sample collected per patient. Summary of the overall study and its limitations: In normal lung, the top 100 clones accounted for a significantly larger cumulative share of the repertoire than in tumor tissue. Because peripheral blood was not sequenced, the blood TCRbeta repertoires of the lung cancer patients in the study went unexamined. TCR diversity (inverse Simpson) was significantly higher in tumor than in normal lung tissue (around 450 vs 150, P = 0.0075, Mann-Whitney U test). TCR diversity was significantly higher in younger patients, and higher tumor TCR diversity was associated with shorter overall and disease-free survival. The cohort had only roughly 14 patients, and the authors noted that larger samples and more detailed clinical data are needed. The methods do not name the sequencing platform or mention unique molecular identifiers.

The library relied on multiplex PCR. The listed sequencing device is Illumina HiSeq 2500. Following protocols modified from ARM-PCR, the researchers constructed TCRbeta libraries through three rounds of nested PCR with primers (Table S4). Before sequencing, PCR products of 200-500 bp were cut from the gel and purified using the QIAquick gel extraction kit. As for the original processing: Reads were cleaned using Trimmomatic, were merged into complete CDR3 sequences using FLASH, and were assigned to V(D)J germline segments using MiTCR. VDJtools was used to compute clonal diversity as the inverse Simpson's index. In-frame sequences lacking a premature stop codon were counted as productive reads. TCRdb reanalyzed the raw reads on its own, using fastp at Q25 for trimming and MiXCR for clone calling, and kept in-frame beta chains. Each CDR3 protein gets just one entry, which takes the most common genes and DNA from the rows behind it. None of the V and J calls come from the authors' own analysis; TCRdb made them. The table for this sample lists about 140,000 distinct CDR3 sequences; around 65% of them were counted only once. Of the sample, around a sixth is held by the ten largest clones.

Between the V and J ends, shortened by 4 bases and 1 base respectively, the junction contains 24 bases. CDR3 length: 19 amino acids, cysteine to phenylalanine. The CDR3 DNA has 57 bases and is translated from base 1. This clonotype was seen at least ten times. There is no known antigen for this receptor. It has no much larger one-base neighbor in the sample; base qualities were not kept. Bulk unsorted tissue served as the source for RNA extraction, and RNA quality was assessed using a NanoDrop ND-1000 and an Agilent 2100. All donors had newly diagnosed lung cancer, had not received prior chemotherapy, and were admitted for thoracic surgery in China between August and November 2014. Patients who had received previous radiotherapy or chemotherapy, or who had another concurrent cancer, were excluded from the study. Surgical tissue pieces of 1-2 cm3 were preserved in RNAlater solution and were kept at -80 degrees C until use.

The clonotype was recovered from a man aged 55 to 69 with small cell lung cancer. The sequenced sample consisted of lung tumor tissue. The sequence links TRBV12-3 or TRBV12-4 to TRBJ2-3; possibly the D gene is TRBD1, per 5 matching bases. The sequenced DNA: TGTGCCAGCAGTTATTCCAGGGTGGGAATAGCCCTCGGCACAGATACGCAGTATTTT. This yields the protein CASSYSRVGIALGTDTQYF.